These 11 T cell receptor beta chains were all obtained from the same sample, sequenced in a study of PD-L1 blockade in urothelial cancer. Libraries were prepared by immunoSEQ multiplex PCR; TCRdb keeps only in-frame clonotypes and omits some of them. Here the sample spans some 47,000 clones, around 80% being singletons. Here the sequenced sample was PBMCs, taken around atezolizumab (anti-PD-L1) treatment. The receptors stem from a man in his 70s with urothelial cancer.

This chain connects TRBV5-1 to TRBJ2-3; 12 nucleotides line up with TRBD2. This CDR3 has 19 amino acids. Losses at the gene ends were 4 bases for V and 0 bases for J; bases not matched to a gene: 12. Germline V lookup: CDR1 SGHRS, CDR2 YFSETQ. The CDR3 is CASSPWPTTSGGSTDTQYF. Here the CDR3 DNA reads TGCGCCAGCAGCCCTTGGCCCACCACTAGCGGGGGGAGCACAGATACGCAGTATTTT.

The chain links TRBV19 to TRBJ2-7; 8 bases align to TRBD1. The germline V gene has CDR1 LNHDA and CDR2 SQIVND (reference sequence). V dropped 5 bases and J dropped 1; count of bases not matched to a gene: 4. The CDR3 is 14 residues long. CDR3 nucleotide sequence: TGTGCCAGTAGTGCTGGACAGGGATCCTACGAGCAGTACTTC. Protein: CASSAGQGSYEQYF.

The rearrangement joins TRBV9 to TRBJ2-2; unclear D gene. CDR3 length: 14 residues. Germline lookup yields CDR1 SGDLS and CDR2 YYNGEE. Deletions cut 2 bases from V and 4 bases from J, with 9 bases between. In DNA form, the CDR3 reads TGTGCCAGCAGCGTTGTATCAGGCACCGGGGAGCTGTTTTTT. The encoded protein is CASSVVSGTGELFF.

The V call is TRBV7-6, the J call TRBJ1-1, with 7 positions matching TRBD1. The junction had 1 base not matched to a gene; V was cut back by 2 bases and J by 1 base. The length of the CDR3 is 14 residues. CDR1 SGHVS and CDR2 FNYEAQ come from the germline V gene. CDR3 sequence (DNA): TGTGCCAGCAGCTTAAGACAGGGGAACACTGAAGCTTTCTTT. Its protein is CASSLRQGNTEAFF.

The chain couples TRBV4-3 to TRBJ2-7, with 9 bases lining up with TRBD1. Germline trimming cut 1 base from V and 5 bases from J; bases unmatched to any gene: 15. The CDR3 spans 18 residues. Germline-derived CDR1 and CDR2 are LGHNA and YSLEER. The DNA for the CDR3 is TGCGCCAGCAGCCAAGGGCCGGGCGCAGGGACAGGGAGGCACGAGCAGTACTTC. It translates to CASSQGPGAGTGRHEQYF.

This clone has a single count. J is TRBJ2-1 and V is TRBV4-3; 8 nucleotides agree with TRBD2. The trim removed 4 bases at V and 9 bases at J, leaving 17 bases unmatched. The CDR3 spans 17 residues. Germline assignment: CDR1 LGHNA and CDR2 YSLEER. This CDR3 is CASSRQTQAGVTGEQFF. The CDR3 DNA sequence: TGCGCCAGCAGCCGCCAAACCCAAGCGGGAGTAACCGGTGAGCAGTTCTTC.

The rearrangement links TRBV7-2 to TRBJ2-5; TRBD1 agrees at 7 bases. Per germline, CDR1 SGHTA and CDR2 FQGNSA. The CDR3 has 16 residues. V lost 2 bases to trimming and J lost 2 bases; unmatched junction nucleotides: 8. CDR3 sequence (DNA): TGTGCCAGCAGCTTACGTCTACAGGGACAGCAAGAGACCCAGTACTTC. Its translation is CASSLRLQGQQETQYF.

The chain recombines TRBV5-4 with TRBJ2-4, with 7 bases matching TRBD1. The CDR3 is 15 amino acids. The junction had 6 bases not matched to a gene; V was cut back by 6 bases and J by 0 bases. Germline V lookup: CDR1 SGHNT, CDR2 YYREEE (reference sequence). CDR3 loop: CASTDHRGAKNIQYF. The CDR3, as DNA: TGTGCCAGCACTGATCACAGGGGAGCCAAAAACATTCAGTACTTC.

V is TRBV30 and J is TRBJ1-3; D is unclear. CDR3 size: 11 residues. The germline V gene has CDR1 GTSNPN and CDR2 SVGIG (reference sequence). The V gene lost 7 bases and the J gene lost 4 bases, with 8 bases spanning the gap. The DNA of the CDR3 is TGTGCCTCGACGCGGGGAAACACCATATATTTT. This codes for CASTRGNTIYF.

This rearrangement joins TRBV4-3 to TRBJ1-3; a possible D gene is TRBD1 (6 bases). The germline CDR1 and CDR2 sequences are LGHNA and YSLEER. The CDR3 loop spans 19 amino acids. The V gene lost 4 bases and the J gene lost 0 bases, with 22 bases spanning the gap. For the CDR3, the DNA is TGCGCCAGCAGCCGCGACCCCGGGACATCCGATATCTCTGGAAACACCATATATTTT. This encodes CASSRDPGTSDISGNTIYF.

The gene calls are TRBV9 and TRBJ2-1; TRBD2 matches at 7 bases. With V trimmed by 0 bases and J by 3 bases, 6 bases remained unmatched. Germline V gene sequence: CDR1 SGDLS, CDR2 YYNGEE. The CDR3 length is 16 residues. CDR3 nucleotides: TGTGCCAGCAGCGTAGGGGCTAGCGGAGTCTACAATGAGCAGTTCTTC. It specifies CASSVGASGVYNEQFF.